This T cell receptor (beta chain) was sequenced for a study of STAT3 mutations in large granular lymphocyte leukemia. Study summary: Over half of T-LGLL patients had one or more immunosuppressive regimens.

A word on this clone: The antigen remains undetermined.

Study results and limitations: Every T-LGLL patient had at least one immunodominant TCRbeta clonotype.

Sequencing was performed with immunoSEQ multiplex PCR; in TCRdb, only in-frame clones are kept and a portion is missing. This table holds almost 25,000 clones, 85% to 95% found once. CDR3 length: 15 amino acids. V dropped 2 bases and J dropped 0; count of bases not matched to a gene: 4. Germline loops: CDR1 SGDLS, CDR2 YYNGEE. The origin of this receptor is a man aged 40-50 years with T-cell large granular lymphocyte leukemia. Some clones in this sample may be carry-over from other donors' samples. V and J are TRBV9 and TRBJ2-7; the match to TRBD1 covers 8 bases. Sequences were obtained from peripheral blood mononuclear cells. CDR3 region: CASSVGTGGSYEQYF. The DNA for the CDR3 is TGTGCCAGCAGCGTCGGGACAGGCGGCTCCTACGAGCAGTACTTC.